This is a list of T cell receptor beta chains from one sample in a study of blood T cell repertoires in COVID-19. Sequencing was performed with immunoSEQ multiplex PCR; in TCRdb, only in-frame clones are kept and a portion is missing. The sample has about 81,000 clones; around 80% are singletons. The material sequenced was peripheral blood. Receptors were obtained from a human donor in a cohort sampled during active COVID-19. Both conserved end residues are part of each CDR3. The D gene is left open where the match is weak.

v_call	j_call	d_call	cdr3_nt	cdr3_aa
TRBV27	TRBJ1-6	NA	TGTGCCAGCAGTTTACTGAGGGTAGGAGTGAGCTCCTATAATTCACCCCTCCACTTT	CASSLLRVGVSSYNSPLHF
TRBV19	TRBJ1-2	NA	TGTGCCAGCAGGGCTAACTATGGCTACACCTTC	CASRANYGYTF
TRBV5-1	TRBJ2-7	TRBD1	TGCGCCAGCAGCTTACTGGGACAGGGCCTTCTCTACGAGCAGTACTTC	CASSLLGQGLLYEQYF
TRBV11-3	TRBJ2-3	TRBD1	TGTGCCAGCAGCTTGGGACAGGAGATCACAGATACGCAGTATTTT	CASSLGQEITDTQYF
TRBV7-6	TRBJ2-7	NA	TGTGCCAGCAGCCCCCAGTCGGGGGCCTACGAGCAGTACTTC	CASSPQSGAYEQYF
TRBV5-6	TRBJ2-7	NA	TGTGCCAGCAGCTTGGCCGGAGGCCGCTCCTACGAGCAGTACTTC	CASSLAGGRSYEQYF
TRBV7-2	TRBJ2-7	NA	TGTGCCAGCAGCTTCCGAAAAAGGCCGACGGAGGGCCACGAGCAGTACTTC	CASSFRKRPTEGHEQYF
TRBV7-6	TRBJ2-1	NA	TGTGCCAGCAGACGCGACCAACCAGGGGTAGAGCAGTTCTTC	CASRRDQPGVEQFF
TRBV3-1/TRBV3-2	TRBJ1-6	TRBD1	TGTGCCAGCAGCCCCAGACAGGGGGCCGGGTCACCCCTCCACTTT	CASSPRQGAGSPLHF
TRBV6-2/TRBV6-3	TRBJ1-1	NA	TGTGCCAGCAGTTTCTTTAAGGCGGGGAAAGGGGCTTTCTTT	CASSFFKAGKGAFF